The rows below give T cell receptor beta chains drawn from one sample of a study of blood T cells in healthy people across ages. MiXCR, run by TCRdb on the 5' RACE reads, gives a single entry per CDR3 protein. This table has under 1,100,000 distinct CDR3 sequences, less than 25% appearing once. A further study also used this sample, focusing on T cells of mothers and their children.

Material: blood. These receptors all come from a girl aged 2-15 years in good health. CDR3s include the opening cysteine and the closing phenylalanine or tryptophan. The D gene is left open where the match is weak. Clone size is shown for a subset of rows, as once, few, many or a class of expanded clone.

abundance	j_gene	d_gene	v_gene	CDR3nt	CDR3aa
-	TRBJ2-7	TRBD1	TRBV20-1	TGCAGCGTTCCGGGACAGGACACCTACGAGCAGTACTTC	CSVPGQDTYEQYF
-	TRBJ1-2	-	TRBV7-9	TGTGCCAGCAGCTTCGGGACAATCGACAGCGACTTC	CASSFGTIDSDF
few	TRBJ2-7	TRBD2	TRBV29-1	TGCAGCGTTAGCGGGACTAGGGACGAGCAGTACTTC	CSVSGTRDEQYF
-	TRBJ2-1	-	TRBV11-3	TGTGCCAGCAGCGTAGCGGTTCCGAGCTCCTACAATGAGCAGTTCTTC	CASSVAVPSSYNEQFF
-	TRBJ1-2	-	TRBV20-1	TGCAGTGCTAGAGATCCCGGATGGAATAACTATGGCTACACCTTC	CSARDPGWNNYGYTF
-	TRBJ2-7	-	TRBV5-4	TGTGCCAGCAGCTTGGGACGGAGCCGTAACGAGCAGTACTTC	CASSLGRSRNEQYF
-	TRBJ2-1	TRBD2	TRBV4-1	TGCGCCAGCAGATTAGCGGGAGAGCAGAATGAGCAGTTCTTC	CASRLAGEQNEQFF
-	TRBJ2-7	-	TRBV20-1	TGCAGTGTTGCCCGGACAGTGATCTACGAGCAGTACTTC	CSVARTVIYEQYF
-	TRBJ2-7	TRBD1	TRBV7-2	TGTGCCAGCAGCTTAATGGTAGGGGGCGGCTACGAGCAGTACTTC	CASSLMVGGGYEQYF
few	TRBJ2-7	-	TRBV7-8	TGTGCCAGCAGCTCCACAGGGCAGCACTCCTACGAGCAGTACTTC	CASSSTGQHSYEQYF
few	TRBJ2-5	-	TRBV7-2	TGTGCCAGCAGCTTTAACGGGGACCAAGAGACCCAGTACTTC	CASSFNGDQETQYF
many	TRBJ2-5	-	TRBV29-1	TGCAGCGCCGAAGGAGAAGAGACCCAGTACTTC	CSAEGEETQYF
-	TRBJ2-2	-	TRBV4-3	TGCGCCAGCAGCCAAGATCAGGGTTTTGGCACCGGGGAGCTGTTTTTT	CASSQDQGFGTGELFF
-	TRBJ2-1	-	TRBV10-3	TGTGCCATCATGGCGAAGGACAATGAGCAGTTCTTC	CAIMAKDNEQFF
-	TRBJ2-3	-	TRBV7-2	TGTGCCAGCAGCTTAAGGCAGGGGGATACGCAGTATTTT	CASSLRQGDTQYF
-	TRBJ2-7	TRBD1	TRBV29-1	TGCAGCGTTTGCAGTTGGGGGACAGACGAGCAGTACTTC	CSVCSWGTDEQYF
-	TRBJ1-6	-	TRBV14	TGTGCCAGCAGCCAAGGGCTGTGGGGGTATAATTCACCCCTCCACTTT	CASSQGLWGYNSPLHF
-	TRBJ1-1	-	TRBV12-3/TRBV12-4	TGTGCCAGCAGCAATACAGGGAACACTGAAGCTTTCTTT	CASSNTGNTEAFF
-	TRBJ2-5	-	TRBV7-2	TGTGCCAGCAGCTTAGACATTTGGGAGACCCAGTACTTC	CASSLDIWETQYF
many	TRBJ2-5	-	TRBV20-1	TGCAGTGCTGACGATGGGACATCCGAGACCCAGTACTTC	CSADDGTSETQYF
-	TRBJ2-5	TRBD1	TRBV7-3	TGTGCCAGCAGCTTAGCTGGGGCAGGGGGAAGTCTTTACTTC	CASSLAGAGGSLYF
-	TRBJ2-7	-	TRBV11-1	TGTGCCAGCAGCTTCTCCATAGGGGACGAGCAGTACTTC	CASSFSIGDEQYF
-	TRBJ2-5	-	TRBV4-2	TGTGCCAGCAGCCAAGATGATGGAGAGACCCAGTACTTC	CASSQDDGETQYF